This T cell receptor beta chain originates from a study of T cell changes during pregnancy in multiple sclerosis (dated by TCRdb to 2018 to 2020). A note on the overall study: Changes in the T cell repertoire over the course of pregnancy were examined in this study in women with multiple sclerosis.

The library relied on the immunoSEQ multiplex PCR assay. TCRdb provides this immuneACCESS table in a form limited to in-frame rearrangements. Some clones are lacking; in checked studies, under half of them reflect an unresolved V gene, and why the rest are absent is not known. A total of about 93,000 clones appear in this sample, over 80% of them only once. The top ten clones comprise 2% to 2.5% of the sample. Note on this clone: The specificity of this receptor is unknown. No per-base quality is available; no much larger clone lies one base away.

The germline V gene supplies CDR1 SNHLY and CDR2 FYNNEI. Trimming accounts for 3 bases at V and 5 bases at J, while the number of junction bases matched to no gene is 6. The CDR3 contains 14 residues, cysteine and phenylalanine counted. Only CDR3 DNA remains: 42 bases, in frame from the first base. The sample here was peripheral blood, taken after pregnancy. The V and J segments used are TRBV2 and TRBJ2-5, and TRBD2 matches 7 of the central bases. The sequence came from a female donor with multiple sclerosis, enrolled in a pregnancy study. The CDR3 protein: CASSDSGVRETQYF. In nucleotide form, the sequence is TGTGCCAGCAGTGACAGCGGGGTGAGGGAGACCCAGTACTTC.